This TCR beta chain was captured by sequencing in a study of identical twins. Trimming cost V 5 bases and J 0 bases; bases outside gene matches: 8. This CDR3 spans 17 amino acids. TCRdb processed the 5' RACE reads anew with MiXCR; each CDR3 protein has one entry. This table holds approximately 700,000 distinct CDR3 sequences, 18% found once. General study results and limits: Twin pairs had excess sharing that was weaker in beta out-of-frame sequences.

This clonotype came up a few times. The antigen remains undetermined. The data were also submitted as part of a second study, on T cells expressing NK-cell markers. That report notes: Sequencing of TCR beta repertoires drew on sorted CD3+CD56+NKG2C+, CD3+CD56+NKG2C- and CD3+CD56-NKG2C+ T cells. Six or seven donors carried dominant NKG2C+ clonotypes that made up roughly 1.0-8% of their CD8+ T cells.

The specimen sequenced was PBMCs. This TCR came from a woman between 18 and 30 years old in good health. The J gene is TRBJ2-1, the V gene TRBV12-3 or TRBV12-4; 9 nucleotides agree with TRBD2. CDR3 amino acids: CASSTRGGRASYNEQFF. In DNA form, the CDR3 reads TGTGCCAGCAGTACCCGGGGCGGGAGGGCCTCCTACAATGAGCAGTTCTTC.